This T cell receptor beta chain was captured by sequencing in a study of blood T cell repertoires in COVID-19. The overall study: Sites across the United States, Italy and Spain contributed samples from acute and convalescent COVID-19.

The assay was immunoSEQ multiplex PCR, and TCRdb's table has in-frame clones only and misses some. The sample holds roughly 500,000 clones, roughly 90% seen once. The CDR3 has 16 amino acids. Germline V gene sequence: CDR1 MNHEY, CDR2 SVGAGI. V was cut by 2 bases and J by 0 bases, with 11 bases left in between. This chain connects TRBV6-5 to TRBJ1-3, with D possibly TRBD1 on 5 matching bases. Sequencing input: PBMCs or T cells enriched from blood (not recorded which). The source of this sequence is a woman aged 40 to 49 who had recovered from COVID-19. CDR3 residues: CASSYRQRSSGNTIYF. CDR3 nucleotide sequence: TGTGCCAGCAGTTACCGACAGAGAAGCTCTGGAAACACCATATATTTT.